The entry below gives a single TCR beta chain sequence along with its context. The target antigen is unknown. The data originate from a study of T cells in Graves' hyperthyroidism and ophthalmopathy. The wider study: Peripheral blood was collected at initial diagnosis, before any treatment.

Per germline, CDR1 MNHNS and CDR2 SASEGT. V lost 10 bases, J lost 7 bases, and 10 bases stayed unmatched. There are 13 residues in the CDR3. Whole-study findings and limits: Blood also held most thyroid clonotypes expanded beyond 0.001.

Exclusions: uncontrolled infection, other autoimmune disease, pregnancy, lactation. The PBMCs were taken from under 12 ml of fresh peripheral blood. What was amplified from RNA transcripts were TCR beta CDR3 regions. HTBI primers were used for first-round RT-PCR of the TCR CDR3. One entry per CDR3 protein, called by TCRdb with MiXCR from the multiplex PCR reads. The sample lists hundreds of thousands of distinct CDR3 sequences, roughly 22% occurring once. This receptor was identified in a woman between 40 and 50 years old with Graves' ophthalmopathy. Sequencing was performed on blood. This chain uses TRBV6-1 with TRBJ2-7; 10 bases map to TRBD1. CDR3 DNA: TGTGCCACGACCCCGGGACAGGGGAAGGAGCAGTACTTC. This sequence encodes CATTPGQGKEQYF.